The 18 T cell receptor beta chains given below trace back to one sample, sequenced in a study of blood T cell repertoires in COVID-19. Sequencing was performed with immunoSEQ multiplex PCR; in TCRdb, only in-frame clones are kept and a portion is missing. The table lists fewer than 120,000 clones, 72% of them singletons. Specimen: peripheral blood. The receptors come from a woman in her fifties or sixties with acute or convalescent COVID-19.

This clone was observed a few times. CDR3 loop: CASSEALVPFMSPLHF. The CDR3 DNA is TGTGCCAGCAGTGAAGCGTTAGTGCCCTTTATGTCACCCCTCCACTTT. The chain joins TRBV6-1 to TRBJ1-6; the D is unclear. Trimming shortened V by 0 bases and J by 10 bases, and 16 bases separated the two germline ends. The CDR3 sequence is 16 residues long. Germline CDR1 is MNHNS and CDR2 is SASEGT.

This chain uses TRBV5-3 with TRBJ2-7, with 11 bases that match TRBD2. TRBV5-3 is placed among ORFs of uncertain function. V was pared by 1 base and J by 0 bases, with 6 bases of the junction left unmatched. The CDR3 contains 17 residues. CDR3 loop: CARSLRTSGGDSYEQYF. In DNA, the CDR3 is TGTGCCAGAAGCTTGAGAACTAGCGGGGGAGACTCCTACGAGCAGTACTTC.

CDR3 amino acids: CASNLDRGIPQTQYF. As DNA, the CDR3 is TGTGCCAGCAACCTGGACAGGGGTATCCCCCAGACCCAGTACTTC. This chain joins TRBV2 and TRBJ2-5, with 9 nucleotides matching TRBD1. This CDR3 has 15 residues. Looked up from germline, CDR1 is SNHLY and CDR2 is FYNNEI. The V gene end was trimmed by 7 bases and the J gene end by 6 bases; junction bases not matched to a gene: 12.

There are a few counts of this clone. The rearrangement uses TRBV7-2 and TRBJ1-2, with TRBD1 as a possible D gene (6 bases). V lost 6 bases, J lost 3 bases, and 8 bases lay in between. Germline values: CDR1 SGHTA, CDR2 FQGNSA. The CDR3 is 12 amino acids. CDR3 residues: CASSSGDYGYTF. The CDR3 DNA follows: TGTGCCAGCAGTTCAGGGGACTATGGCTACACCTTC. The variable domain in full, completed from reference TRBV7-2 and TRBJ1-2, reads GAGVSQSPSNKVTEKGKDVELRCDPISGHTALYWYRQSLGQGLEFLIYFQGNSAPDKSGLPSDRFSAERTGGSVSTLTIQRTQQEDSAVYLCASSSGDYGYTFGSGTRLTVV.

The gene calls are TRBV18 and TRBJ1-4; TRBD1 aligns across 10 bases. CDR1 is KGHSH and CDR2 is LQKENI in the germline V gene. The CDR3 totals 15 residues. Trimming at V came to 5 bases and at J to 9 bases, leaving 9 bases not matched to a gene. The CDR3 sequence is CASSLTGGDSKKLFF. In DNA, the CDR3 is TGTGCCAGCTCATTGACAGGGGGCGACTCGAAAAAACTGTTTTTT.

This chain links TRBV5-8 with TRBJ1-1; D gene uncertain. The CDR3 runs 13 residues. The germline V and J ends were trimmed by 2 bases and 4 bases, with 9 bases remaining between them. Germline V gene data show CDR1 as SGHTS and CDR2 as YDEGEE. In nucleotides, the CDR3 is TGTGCCAGCAGCTTTCCCGGGGTCACTGAAGCTTTCTTT. Amino acids: CASSFPGVTEAFF.

This clone rates as medium-sized. CDR3 bases: TGTGCCAGCAGTGTTCCGGGACAGGGGTTGAACGAGCAGTACTTC. It is translated as CASSVPGQGLNEQYF. V and J are TRBV25-1 and TRBJ2-7, with TRBD1 matching 10 bases. Germline V lookup: CDR1 MGHDK, CDR2 SYGVNS. After removal of 4 bases from V and 5 bases from J, the junction contained 8 bases not matched to a gene. This CDR3 is built from 15 residues.

The chain combines TRBV7-3 with TRBJ2-1; 12 nucleotides match TRBD1. This CDR3 contains 16 residues. J lost 7 bases, V lost 0 bases, and 4 bases had no gene match. The V gene's germline CDR1 is SGHTA and CDR2 FQGTGA. The CDR3, as DNA: TGTGCCAGCAGCTTAACGGGACAGGGGGCATGGAATGAGCAGTTCTTC. Amino acids: CASSLTGQGAWNEQFF.

This clone was seen once. The gene calls are TRBV7-2 and TRBJ1-1; 8 bases fit TRBD1. The V gene's germline CDR1 is SGHTA and CDR2 FQGNSA. The CDR3 spans 15 residues. J lost 7 bases, V lost 10 bases, and 17 bases had no gene match. CDR3 region: CATLSGQASSYEAFF. The CDR3 nucleotides are TGTGCCACCTTATCGGGACAGGCCAGTTCTTATGAAGCTTTCTTT. Based on the CDR3 plus reference TRBV7-2 and TRBJ1-1, the full variable domain is GAGVSQSPSNKVTEKGKDVELRCDPISGHTALYWYRQSLGQGLEFLIYFQGNSAPDKSGLPSDRFSAERTGGSVSTLTIQRTQQEDSAVYLCATLSGQASSYEAFFGQGTRLTVV.

The V call is TRBV28, the J call TRBJ1-1; unclear D gene. Germline V gene lookup returns CDR1 MDHEN and CDR2 SYDVKM. V was clipped by 6 bases and J by 3 bases, with 5 bases between them. This CDR3 is built from 11 residues. The CDR3 nucleotides read TGTGCCAGCAGCTTGTACACTGAAGCTTTCTTT. The encoded protein is CASSLYTEAFF.

This clone was detected only a few times. Other nucleotide sequences in the sample specify the same CDR3. The chain has TRBV3-1 (or the pseudogene TRBV3-2) and TRBJ1-5; the D is unclear. This CDR3 contains 14 residues. Trimming took off 0 bases at V and 0 bases at J, with 3 bases between the two ends. Germline CDR1 and CDR2: LGHDT and YNNKEL (reference sequence). CDR3 DNA sequence: TGTGCCAGCAGCCAAGAATATAGCAATCAGCCCCAGCATTTT. This sequence encodes CASSQEYSNQPQHF.

Comments on this clone: A much more abundant neighbour one base away suggests this may be a read error. The rearrangement uses TRBV4-1 and TRBJ2-1; 9 bases match TRBD1. CDR1 and CDR2 from the germline V gene are MGHRA and YSYEKL. The CDR3 runs to 17 residues. The J segment lost 7 bases and the V segment lost 0 bases, leaving 10 bases of the junction unmatched. CDR3 nucleotides: TGCGCCAGCAGCCAAGAAGGGTGCGGACAGGGGAAGAATGAGCAGTTCTTC. The encoded protein is CASSQEGCGQGKNEQFF.

This chain uses TRBV19 with TRBJ2-1; 9 nucleotides line up with TRBD1. The CDR3 extends over 16 amino acids. Trimming removed 3 bases from V and 3 bases from J; junction bases left unmatched: 6. The V gene's germline CDR1 is LNHDA and CDR2 SQIVND (reference sequence). The CDR3 coding sequence is TGTGCCAGTAGTATCTTGGGACAGGGCAACTACAATGAGCAGTTCTTC. This encodes CASSILGQGNYNEQFF.

The V gene is TRBV12-5, the J gene TRBJ1-5; the D is unclear. Trimming took off 1 base at V and 5 bases at J, with 3 bases between the two ends. There are 12 residues in the CDR3. Germline V gene sequence: CDR1 LGHNT, CDR2 FRNRAP. This chain's CDR3 is CASGLAYQPQHF. The CDR3 DNA reads as TGTGCTAGTGGTTTGGCATATCAGCCCCAGCATTTT. Supplemented by reference TRBV12-5 and TRBJ1-5, the full variable domain reads DARVTQTPRHKVTEMGQEVTMRCQPILGHNTVFWYRQTMMQGLELLAYFRNRAPLDDSGMPKDRFSAEMPDATLATLKIQPSEPRDSAVYFCASGLAYQPQHFGDGTRLSIL.

V is TRBV5-1 and J is TRBJ1-4; 7 bases fit TRBD1. V dropped 6 bases and J dropped 5; count of bases not matched to a gene: 7. Germline V CDR1 and CDR2: SGHRS, YFSETQ. This CDR3 region has 14 residues. The CDR3 reads CASTRGTENEKLFF. The CDR3 DNA follows: TGCGCCAGCACTCGAGGGACAGAGAATGAAAAACTGTTTTTT.

The rearrangement uses TRBV24-1 and TRBJ2-3, with D uncertain. There are 14 residues in the CDR3. Trimming left V 5 bases short and J 3 bases short, with 11 bases between. CDR1 and CDR2 (germline): KGHDR, SFDVKD. CDR3 DNA: TGTGCCACCAGTGCCCCAGGAACTACAGATACGCAGTATTTT. It yields the protein CATSAPGTTDTQYF.

This clone has ten or more counts. V and J are TRBV7-9 and TRBJ1-2; 8 bases are shared with TRBD1. Trimming took 2 bases from V and 6 from J; bases not matched to a gene: 2. This CDR3 is 13 amino acids long. Germline-derived CDR1 and CDR2 are SEHNR and FQNEAQ (reference sequence). The CDR3 DNA is TGTGCCAGCAGCTTATCGACAGGGGATGGCTACACCTTC. Protein sequence: CASSLSTGDGYTF.

CDR3 region: CASSGQRRRDYEQYF. The CDR3 region has the DNA TGTGCCAGCAGCGGACAAAGGCGACGCGACTACGAGCAGTACTTC. The V and J genes are TRBV3-1 (or the pseudogene TRBV3-2) and TRBJ2-7; maybe TRBD1 (5 bases). V was trimmed by 5 bases and J by 3 bases, leaving 17 bases between them. The CDR3 extends over 15 amino acids. Germline V lookup: CDR1 LGHDT, CDR2 YNNKEL (reference sequence).